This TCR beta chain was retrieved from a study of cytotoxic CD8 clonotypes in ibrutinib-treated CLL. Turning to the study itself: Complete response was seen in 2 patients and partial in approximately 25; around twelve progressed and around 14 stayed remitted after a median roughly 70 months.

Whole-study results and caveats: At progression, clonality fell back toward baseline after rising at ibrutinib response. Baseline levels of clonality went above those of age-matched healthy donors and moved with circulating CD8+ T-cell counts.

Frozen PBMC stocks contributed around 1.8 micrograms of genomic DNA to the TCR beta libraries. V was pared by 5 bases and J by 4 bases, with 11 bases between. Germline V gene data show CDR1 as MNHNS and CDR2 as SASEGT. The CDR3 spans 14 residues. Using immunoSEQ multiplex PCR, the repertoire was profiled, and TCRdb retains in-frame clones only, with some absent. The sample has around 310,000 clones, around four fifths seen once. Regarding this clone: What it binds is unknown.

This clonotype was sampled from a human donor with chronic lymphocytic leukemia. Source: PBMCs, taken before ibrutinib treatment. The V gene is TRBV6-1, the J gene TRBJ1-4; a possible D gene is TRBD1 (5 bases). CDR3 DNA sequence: TGTGCCAGCAGTACGAGGGACGGTAATGAAAAACTGTTTTTT. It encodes CASSTRDGNEKLFF.